The 7 T cell receptor beta chains reported below all come from one sample, sequenced in a study of T cell responses to AZD1222 COVID-19 vaccine. Clones were sequenced by immunoSEQ multiplex PCR, and TCRdb holds only the in-frame ones, with some missing. The repertoire has some 180,000 clones, about 93% of them found once; the top ten carry more than 0.85%. The sample here was peripheral blood, taken 28 days after the second dose of the MenACWY control vaccine. The receptors shown here come from an adult who received the MenACWY meningococcal vaccine as a control.

The J gene is TRBJ1-6, the V gene TRBV5-6, with TRBD1 matching over 11 bases. The CDR3 is made up of 15 amino acids. Germline V CDR1 and CDR2: SGHDT, YYEEEE. The V segment lost 4 bases and the J segment 6 bases; nucleotides outside the gene matches: 3. The CDR3 protein is CASSTGQGANSPLHF. In DNA, the CDR3 is TGTGCCAGCAGCACCGGACAGGGGGCTAATTCACCCCTCCACTTT. The complete variable domain, with remaining parts taken from reference TRBV5-6 and TRBJ1-6, reads DAGVTQSPTHLIKTRGQQVTLRCSPKSGHDTVSWYQQALGQGPQFIFQYYEEEERQRGNFPDRFSGHQFPNYSSELNVNALLLGDSALYLCASSTGQGANSPLHFGNGTRLTVT.

The genes are TRBV7-2 and TRBJ2-5; 10 nucleotides match TRBD2. Trimming cost V 3 bases and J 1 base; bases outside gene matches: 5. The length of the CDR3 is 16 residues. Germline V gene lookup returns CDR1 SGHTA and CDR2 FQGNSA. The DNA of the CDR3 is TGTGCCAGCAGCTTGTCGGCTAGCGGGGGCCAAGAGACCCAGTACTTC. Amino acids: CASSLSASGGQETQYF. The full variable domain, its missing parts supplied by reference TRBV7-2 and TRBJ2-5, is GAGVSQSPSNKVTEKGKDVELRCDPISGHTALYWYRQSLGQGLEFLIYFQGNSAPDKSGLPSDRFSAERTGGSVSTLTIQRTQQEDSAVYLCASSLSASGGQETQYFGPGTRLLVL.

This chain connects TRBV19 to TRBJ2-7; D is uncertain. Deletions cut 6 bases from V and 2 bases from J, with 17 bases between. This CDR3 is built from 15 residues. Germline CDR1 is LNHDA and CDR2 is SQIVND (reference sequence). CDR3 in amino acids: CASSPIGQRAYEQYF. The CDR3 DNA follows: TGTGCCAGTAGCCCTATCGGGCAGAGAGCCTACGAGCAGTACTTC.

The chain is built from TRBV5-1 and TRBJ2-1, with D uncertain. This CDR3 has 13 residues. CDR1 and CDR2 (germline): SGHRS, YFSETQ. With 0 bases removed from V and 7 bases from J, the gap between germline ends came to 8 bases. As DNA, the CDR3 is TGCGCCAGCAGCTTGGGGCCATTGAATGAGCAGTTCTTC. Protein: CASSLGPLNEQFF.

The rearrangement links TRBV18 to TRBJ1-1; no clear D. Trimming removed 0 bases at V and 1 base at J, with 9 bases between. There are 15 residues in the CDR3. Germline CDR1 is KGHSH and CDR2 is LQKENI. In DNA, the CDR3 is TGTGCCAGCTCACCACCCTCGGCTTGGAACACTGAAGCTTTCTTT. Protein: CASSPPSAWNTEAFF.

The chain has TRBV30 and TRBJ2-2; D unclear. The germline V gene has CDR1 GTSNPN and CDR2 SVGIG (reference sequence). V dropped 3 bases and J dropped 0 bases, with 8 bases sitting between them. The CDR3 is 14 residues long. CDR3 sequence (DNA): TGTGCCTGGAGCCGAATCACGAACACCGGGGAGCTGTTTTTT. This sequence encodes CAWSRITNTGELFF. Filled out from reference TRBV30 and TRBJ2-2, the complete variable domain reads SQTIHQWPATLVQPVGSPLSLECTVEGTSNPNLYWYRQAAGRGLQLLFYSVGIGQISSEVPQNLSASRPQDRQFILSSKKLLLSDSGFYLCAWSRITNTGELFFGEGSRLTVL.

This chain links TRBV5-5 with TRBJ1-1; possible D gene TRBD1, 5 bases. The CDR3 is 13 amino acids. Trimming removed 2 bases at V and 1 base at J, with 6 bases between. In germline, CDR1 is SGHKS, CDR2 YYEKEE (reference sequence). Here the CDR3 reads CASSLDRNTEAFF. CDR3 sequence (DNA): TGTGCCAGCAGCTTAGACAGGAACACTGAAGCTTTCTTT.